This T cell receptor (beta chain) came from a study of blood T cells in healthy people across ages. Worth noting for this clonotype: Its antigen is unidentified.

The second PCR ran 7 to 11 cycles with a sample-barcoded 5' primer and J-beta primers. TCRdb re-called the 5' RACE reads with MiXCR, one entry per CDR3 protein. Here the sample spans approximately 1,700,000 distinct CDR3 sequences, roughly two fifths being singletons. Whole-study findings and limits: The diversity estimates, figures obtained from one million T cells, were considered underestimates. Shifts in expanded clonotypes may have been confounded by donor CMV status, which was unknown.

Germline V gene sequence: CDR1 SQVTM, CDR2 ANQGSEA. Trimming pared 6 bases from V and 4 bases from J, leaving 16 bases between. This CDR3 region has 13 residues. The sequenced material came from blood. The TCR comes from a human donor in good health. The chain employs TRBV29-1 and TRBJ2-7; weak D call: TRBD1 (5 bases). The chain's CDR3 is CSVARVLRYEQYF. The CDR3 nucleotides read TGCAGCGTCGCCAGGGTTTTGAGGTACGAGCAGTACTTC.